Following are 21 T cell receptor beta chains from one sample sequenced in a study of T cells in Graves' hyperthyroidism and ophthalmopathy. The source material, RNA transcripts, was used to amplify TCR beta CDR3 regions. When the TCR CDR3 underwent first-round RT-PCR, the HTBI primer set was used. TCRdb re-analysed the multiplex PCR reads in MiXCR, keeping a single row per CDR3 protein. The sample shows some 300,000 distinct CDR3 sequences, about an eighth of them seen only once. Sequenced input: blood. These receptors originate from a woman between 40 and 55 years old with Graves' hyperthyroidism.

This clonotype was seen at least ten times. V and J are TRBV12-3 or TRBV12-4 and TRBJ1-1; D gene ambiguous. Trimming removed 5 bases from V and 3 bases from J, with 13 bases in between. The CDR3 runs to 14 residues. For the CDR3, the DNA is TGTGCCAGCAGTCTTGGTGGAGTAGACACTGAAGCTTTCTTT. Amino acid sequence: CASSLGGVDTEAFF.

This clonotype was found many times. Here the CDR3 reads CASSSSASYEQYF. The CDR3 DNA reads as TGTGCCAGCAGTTCTAGCGCTTCCTACGAGCAGTACTTC. The V gene is TRBV28, the J gene TRBJ2-7; possible D gene TRBD2, 6 bases. Germline values: CDR1 MDHEN, CDR2 SYDVKM. The CDR3 is 13 amino acids. Deletions cut 4 bases from V and 1 base from J, with 8 bases between.

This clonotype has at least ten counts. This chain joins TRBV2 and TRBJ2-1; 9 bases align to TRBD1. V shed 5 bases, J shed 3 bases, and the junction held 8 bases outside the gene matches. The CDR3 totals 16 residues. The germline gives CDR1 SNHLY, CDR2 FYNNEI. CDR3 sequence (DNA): TGTGCCAGCAGTCCTACAGGGGGCTCCCTCTACAATGAGCAGTTCTTC. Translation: CASSPTGGSLYNEQFF.

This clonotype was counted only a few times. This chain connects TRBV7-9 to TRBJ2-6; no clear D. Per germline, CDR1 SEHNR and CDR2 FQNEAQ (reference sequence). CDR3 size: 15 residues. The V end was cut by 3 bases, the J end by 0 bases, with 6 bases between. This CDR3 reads CASSFQASGANVLTF. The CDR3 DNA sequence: TGTGCCAGCAGCTTCCAGGCCTCTGGGGCCAACGTCCTGACTTTC.

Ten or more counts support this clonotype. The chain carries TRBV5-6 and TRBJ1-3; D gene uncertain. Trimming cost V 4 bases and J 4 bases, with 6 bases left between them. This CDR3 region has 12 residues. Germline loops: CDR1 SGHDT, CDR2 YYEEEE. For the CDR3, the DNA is TGTGCCAGCAGCCTCTTCGGAAACACCATATATTTT. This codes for CASSLFGNTIYF.

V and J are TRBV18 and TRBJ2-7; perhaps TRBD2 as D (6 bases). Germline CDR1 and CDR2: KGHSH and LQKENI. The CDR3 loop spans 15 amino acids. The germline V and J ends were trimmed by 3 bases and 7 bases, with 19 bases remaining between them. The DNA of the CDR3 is TGTGCCAGCTCACCGGCAGCTAGCGACGGGGTGGAGCAGTACTTC. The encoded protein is CASSPAASDGVEQYF.

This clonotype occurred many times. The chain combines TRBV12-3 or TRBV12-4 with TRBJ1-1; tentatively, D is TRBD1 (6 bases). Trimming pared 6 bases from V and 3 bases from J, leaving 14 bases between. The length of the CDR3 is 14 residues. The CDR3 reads CASSQRGFDTEAFF. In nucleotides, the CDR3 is TGTGCCAGCAGCCAGAGGGGGTTTGACACTGAAGCTTTCTTT.

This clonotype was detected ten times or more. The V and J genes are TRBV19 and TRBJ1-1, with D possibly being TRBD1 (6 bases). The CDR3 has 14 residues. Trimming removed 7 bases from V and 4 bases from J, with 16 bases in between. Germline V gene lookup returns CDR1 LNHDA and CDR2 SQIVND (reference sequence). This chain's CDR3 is CASTLGGLTTEAFF. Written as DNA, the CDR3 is TGTGCCAGTACCCTTGGGGGGCTGACCACTGAAGCTTTCTTT.

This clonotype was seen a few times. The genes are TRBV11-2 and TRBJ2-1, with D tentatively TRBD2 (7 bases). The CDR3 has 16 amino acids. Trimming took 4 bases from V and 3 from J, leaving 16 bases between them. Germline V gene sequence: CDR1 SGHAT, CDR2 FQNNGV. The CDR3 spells CASSSMGGDIYNEQFF. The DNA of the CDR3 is TGTGCCAGCAGCTCAATGGGGGGGGACATCTACAATGAGCAGTTCTTC.

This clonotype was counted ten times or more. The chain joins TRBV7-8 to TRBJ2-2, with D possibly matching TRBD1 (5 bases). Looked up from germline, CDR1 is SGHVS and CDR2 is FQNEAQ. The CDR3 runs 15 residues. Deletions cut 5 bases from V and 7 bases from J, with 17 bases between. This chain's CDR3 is CASSQSRVYYGELFF. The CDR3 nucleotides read TGTGCCAGCAGCCAAAGCAGGGTTTACTACGGGGAGCTGTTTTTT.

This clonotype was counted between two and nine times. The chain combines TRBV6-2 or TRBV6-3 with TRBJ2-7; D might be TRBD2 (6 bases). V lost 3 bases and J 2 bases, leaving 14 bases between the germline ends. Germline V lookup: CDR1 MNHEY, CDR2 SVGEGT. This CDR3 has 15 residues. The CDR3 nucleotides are TGTGCCAGCAGTTATTGGGGCGGGGAAGCCTACGAGCAGTACTTC. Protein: CASSYWGGEAYEQYF.

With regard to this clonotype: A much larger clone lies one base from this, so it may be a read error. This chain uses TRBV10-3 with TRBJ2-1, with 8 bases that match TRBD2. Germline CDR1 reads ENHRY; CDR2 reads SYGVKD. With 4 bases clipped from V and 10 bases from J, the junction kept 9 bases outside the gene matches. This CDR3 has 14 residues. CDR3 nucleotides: TGTGCCATCAGTGGGACTAGCTTTCTATACGAGCAGTTCTTC. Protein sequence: CAISGTSFLYEQFF.

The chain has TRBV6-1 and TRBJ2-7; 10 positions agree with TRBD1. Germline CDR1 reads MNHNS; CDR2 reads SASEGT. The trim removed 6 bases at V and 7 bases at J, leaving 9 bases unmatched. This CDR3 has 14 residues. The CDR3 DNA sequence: TGTGCCAGCAGCACAGGGACAGGGGAGTTTGAGCAGTACTTC. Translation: CASSTGTGEFEQYF.

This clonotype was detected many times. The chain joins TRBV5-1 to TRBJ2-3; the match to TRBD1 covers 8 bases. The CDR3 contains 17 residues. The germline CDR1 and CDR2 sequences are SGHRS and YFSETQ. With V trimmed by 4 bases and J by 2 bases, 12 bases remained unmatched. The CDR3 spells CASSTDPRGRVTDTQYF. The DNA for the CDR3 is TGCGCCAGCAGCACCGACCCCAGGGGGCGCGTCACAGATACGCAGTATTTT. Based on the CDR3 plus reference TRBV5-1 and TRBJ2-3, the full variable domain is KAGVTQTPRYLIKTRGQQVTLSCSPISGHRSVSWYQQTPGQGLQFLFEYFSETQRNKGNFPGRFSGRQFSNSRSEMNVSTLELGDSALYLCASSTDPRGRVTDTQYFGPGTRLTVL.

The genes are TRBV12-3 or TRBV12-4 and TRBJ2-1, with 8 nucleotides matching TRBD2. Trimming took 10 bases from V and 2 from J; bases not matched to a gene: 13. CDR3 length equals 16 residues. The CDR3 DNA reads TGTGCCACCCGAGGTGTAGGTAGCGGGACCTACAATGAGCAGTTCTTC. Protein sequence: CATRGVGSGTYNEQFF.

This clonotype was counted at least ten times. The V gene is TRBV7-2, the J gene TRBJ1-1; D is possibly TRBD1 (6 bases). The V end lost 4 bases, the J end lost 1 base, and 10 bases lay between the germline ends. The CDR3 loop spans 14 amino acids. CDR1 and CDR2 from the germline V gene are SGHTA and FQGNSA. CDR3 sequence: CASSSTDRNTEAFF. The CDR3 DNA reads TGTGCCAGCAGCTCAACGGACAGGAACACTGAAGCTTTCTTT. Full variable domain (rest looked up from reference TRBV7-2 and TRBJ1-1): GAGVSQSPSNKVTEKGKDVELRCDPISGHTALYWYRQSLGQGLEFLIYFQGNSAPDKSGLPSDRFSAERTGGSVSTLTIQRTQQEDSAVYLCASSSTDRNTEAFFGQGTRLTVV.

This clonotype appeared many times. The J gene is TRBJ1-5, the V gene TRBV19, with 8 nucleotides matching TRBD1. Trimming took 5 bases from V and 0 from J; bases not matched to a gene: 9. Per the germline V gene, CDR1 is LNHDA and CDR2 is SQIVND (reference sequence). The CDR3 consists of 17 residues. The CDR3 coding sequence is TGTGCCAGTAGTCAGGACAGGGCGAGGGGTAGCAATCAGCCCCAGCATTTT. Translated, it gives CASSQDRARGSNQPQHF.

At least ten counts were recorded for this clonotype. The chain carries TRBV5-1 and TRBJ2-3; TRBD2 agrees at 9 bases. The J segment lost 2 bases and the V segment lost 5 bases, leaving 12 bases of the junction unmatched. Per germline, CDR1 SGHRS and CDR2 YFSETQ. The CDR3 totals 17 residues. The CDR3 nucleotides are TGCGCCAGCAGTATCTTAGGGCTAGCGGGAACCACAGATACGCAGTATTTT. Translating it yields CASSILGLAGTTDTQYF.

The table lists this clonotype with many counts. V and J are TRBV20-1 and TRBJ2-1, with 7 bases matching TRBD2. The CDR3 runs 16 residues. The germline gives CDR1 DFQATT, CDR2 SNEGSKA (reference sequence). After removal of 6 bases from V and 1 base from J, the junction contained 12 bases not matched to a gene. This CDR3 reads CSAPNSAGKSYNEQFF. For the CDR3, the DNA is TGCAGTGCCCCCAATTCAGCGGGAAAATCCTACAATGAGCAGTTCTTC.

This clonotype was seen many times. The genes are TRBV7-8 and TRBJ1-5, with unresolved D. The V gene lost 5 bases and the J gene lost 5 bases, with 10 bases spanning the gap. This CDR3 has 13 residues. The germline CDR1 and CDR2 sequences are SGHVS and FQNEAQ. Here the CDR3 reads CASSPSPYQPQHF. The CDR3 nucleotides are TGTGCCAGCAGCCCTTCCCCGTATCAGCCCCAGCATTTT.

CDR3 loop: CASSLGGGQGDQPQHF. Written as DNA, the CDR3 is TGCGCCAGCAGCTTGGGGGGCGGACAGGGCGATCAGCCCCAGCATTTT. The chain combines TRBV5-1 with TRBJ1-5, with 8 bases identical to TRBD1. CDR1 and CDR2 (germline): SGHRS, YFSETQ. Trimming cost V 0 bases and J 5 bases; bases outside gene matches: 7. This CDR3 comprises 16 residues.